A single sample is the source of the 5 T cell receptor beta chains below, sequenced in a study of T cell responses to AZD1222 COVID-19 vaccine. Using immunoSEQ multiplex PCR, the repertoire was profiled, and TCRdb retains in-frame clones only, with some absent. The sample includes about 150,000 clones, 90% to 95% of them seen just once. The material was peripheral blood, obtained on day 0 of AZD1222 vaccination. All receptors come from an adult in good health.

The chain joins TRBV5-6 to TRBJ2-7; a weak D match, TRBD2 (6 bases). CDR3 length equals 14 residues. V lost 4 bases and J 3 bases, leaving 14 bases between the germline ends. Germline CDR1 and CDR2: SGHDT and YYEEEE. CDR3 sequence (DNA): TGTGCCAGCAGCATTTGGGGGGTTGGCTACGAGCAGTACTTC. Translating it yields CASSIWGVGYEQYF.

This chain uses TRBV19 with TRBJ2-6; 8 bases fit TRBD2. The trim removed 3 bases at V and 0 bases at J, leaving 10 bases unmatched. The CDR3 covers 19 residues. Germline lookup yields CDR1 LNHDA and CDR2 SQIVND (reference sequence). The CDR3 here is CASSIRSGRGDSGANVLTF. The CDR3 DNA is TGTGCCAGTAGTATTAGGTCCGGGAGGGGGGACTCTGGGGCCAACGTCCTGACTTTC.

Here the CDR3 DNA reads TGTGCCAGCAGTTGGTCTGGTTCCTACGAGCAGTACTTC. This encodes CASSWSGSYEQYF. The chain links TRBV27 to TRBJ2-7, with D unclear. CDR3 length: 13 amino acids. Looked up from germline, CDR1 is MNHEY and CDR2 is SMNVEV (reference sequence). Between the trimmed V and J ends, which lost 4 bases and 1 base, there was a span of 8 bases.

This rearrangement joins TRBV27 to TRBJ2-7, with 9 bases lining up with TRBD1. After removal of 4 bases from V and 12 bases from J, the junction contained 7 bases not matched to a gene. The germline CDR1 and CDR2 sequences are MNHEY and SMNVEV (reference sequence). CDR3 length equals 12 residues. CDR3 bases: TGTGCCAGCAGTTCACAACAGGGGGCTTGGTACTTC. It codes for CASSSQQGAWYF.

The chain uses TRBV6-5 and TRBJ1-3; D gene uncertain. The germline V gene encodes CDR1 MNHEY and CDR2 SVGAGI. With 5 bases removed from V and 5 bases from J, the gap between germline ends came to 16 bases. CDR3 length: 15 residues. The CDR3 nucleotides read TGTGCCAGCAGTCCCCGGGGAGGGCCTAGAAACACCATATATTTT. Protein sequence: CASSPRGGPRNTIYF.